The 6 T cell receptor beta chains reported below all come from one sample, sequenced in a study of human T cells and chemical hapten exposure. TCRdb independently ran MiXCR on the RACE reads; one entry per CDR3 protein. The table includes some 110,000 distinct CDR3 sequences, around 10% detected once. The time point denotes: patch test 1, 2 weeks after DPC sensitization. The treatment denotes: therapeutic diphenylcyclopropenone sensitization with weekly scalp DPC. The source material was whole blood, sampled in connection with sensitization to the hapten diphenylcyclopropenone (DPC). Receptors originate from a woman aged 45 to 65 with alopecia areata. Some clones in this sample may be carry-over from other donors' samples.

This clonotype was observed many times. The gene calls are TRBV20-1 and TRBJ2-1, with a weak D call TRBD2 (5 bases). The germline gives CDR1 DFQATT, CDR2 SNEGSKA (reference sequence). The CDR3 sequence is 15 residues long. V was trimmed by 5 bases and J by 1 base, leaving 15 bases between them. In DNA form, the CDR3 reads TGCAGTGCTGCAGGAGGAGCGCCGTCCTACAATGAGCAGTTCTTC. Translated, it gives CSAAGGAPSYNEQFF.

The V and J genes are TRBV28 and TRBJ2-5; tentatively, D is TRBD1 (5 bases). Per the germline V gene, CDR1 is MDHEN and CDR2 is SYDVKM. This CDR3 comprises 14 residues. Trimming pared 3 bases from V and 7 bases from J, leaving 15 bases between. Here the CDR3 reads CASSFGRTIVTQYF. The CDR3 DNA is TGTGCCAGCAGTTTCGGAAGGACAATTGTGACCCAGTACTTC.

The rearrangement links TRBV4-3 to TRBJ2-1; TRBD1 matches 10 bases. V shed 5 bases, J shed 2 bases, and the junction held 3 bases outside the gene matches. Germline assignment: CDR1 LGHNA and CDR2 YSLEER. The CDR3 is made up of 15 amino acids. CDR3 sequence: CASSSGTGAYNEQFF. In DNA, the CDR3 is TGCGCCAGCAGCTCCGGGACAGGGGCCTACAATGAGCAGTTCTTC.

The sample holds many counts of this clonotype. This chain joins TRBV29-1 and TRBJ1-1; D is ambiguous. Trimming shortened V by 4 bases and J by 3 bases, and 9 bases separated the two germline ends. Germline V CDR1 and CDR2: SQVTM, ANQGSEA. The length of the CDR3 is 12 residues. CDR3 DNA sequence: TGCAGCGTTGGAGAGTTATACACTGAAGCTTTCTTT. This codes for CSVGELYTEAFF.

This clonotype appeared many times. V is TRBV28 and J is TRBJ2-7; D is ambiguous. V dropped 4 bases and J dropped 2 bases, with 15 bases sitting between them. This CDR3 has 15 residues. CDR1 is MDHEN, CDR2 SYDVKM, per germline. The CDR3 spells CASSSPGRTTYEQYF. Written as DNA, the CDR3 is TGTGCCAGCAGTTCCCCTGGACGGACGACCTACGAGCAGTACTTC.

This clonotype was counted ten times or more. The chain joins TRBV12-3 or TRBV12-4 to TRBJ2-7, with D hard to call. This CDR3 has 15 residues. V lost 7 bases and J 5 bases, leaving 21 bases between the germline ends. In DNA form, the CDR3 reads TGTGCCAGCACCCGACCGGGCCTTGGGTCCAACGAGCAGTACTTC. The encoded protein is CASTRPGLGSNEQYF.